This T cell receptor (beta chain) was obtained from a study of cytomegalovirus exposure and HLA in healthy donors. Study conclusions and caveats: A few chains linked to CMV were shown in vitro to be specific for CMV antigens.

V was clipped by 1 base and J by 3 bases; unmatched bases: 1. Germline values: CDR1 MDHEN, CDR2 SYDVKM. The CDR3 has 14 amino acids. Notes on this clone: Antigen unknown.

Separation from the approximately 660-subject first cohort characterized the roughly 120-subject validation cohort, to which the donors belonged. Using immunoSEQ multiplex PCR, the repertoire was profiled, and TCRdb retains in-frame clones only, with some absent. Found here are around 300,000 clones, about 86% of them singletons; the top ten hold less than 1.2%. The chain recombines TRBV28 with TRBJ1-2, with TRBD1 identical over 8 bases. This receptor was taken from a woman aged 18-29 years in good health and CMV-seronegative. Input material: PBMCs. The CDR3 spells CASSLSDRDYGYTF. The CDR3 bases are TGTGCCAGCAGTTTATCGGACAGGGACTATGGCTACACCTTC.